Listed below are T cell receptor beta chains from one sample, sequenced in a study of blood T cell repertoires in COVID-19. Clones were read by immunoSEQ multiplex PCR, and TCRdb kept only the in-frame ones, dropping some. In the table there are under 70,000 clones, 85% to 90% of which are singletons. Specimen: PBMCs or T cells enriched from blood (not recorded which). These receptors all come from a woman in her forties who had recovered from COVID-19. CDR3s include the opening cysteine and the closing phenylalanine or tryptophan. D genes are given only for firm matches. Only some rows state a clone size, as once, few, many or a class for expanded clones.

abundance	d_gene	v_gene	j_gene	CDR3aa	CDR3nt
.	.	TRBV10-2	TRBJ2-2	CASRDNQNTGELFF	TGCGCCAGCAGGGACAACCAGAACACCGGGGAGCTGTTTTTT
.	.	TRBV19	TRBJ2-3	CASSWAPGSTDTQYF	TGTGCCAGTAGTTGGGCCCCGGGGAGCACAGATACGCAGTATTTT
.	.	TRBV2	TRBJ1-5	CASSGGEGQPQHF	TGTGCCAGCAGTGGGGGGGAAGGTCAGCCCCAGCATTTT
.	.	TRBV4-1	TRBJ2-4	CASSQKGLSKNIQYF	TGCGCCAGCAGCCAAAAGGGGCTATCCAAAAACATTCAGTACTTC
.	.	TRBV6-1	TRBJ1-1	CASSEAGLGTEAFF	TGTGCCAGCAGTGAGGCAGGGTTGGGCACTGAAGCTTTCTTT
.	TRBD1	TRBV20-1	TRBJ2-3	CSASDRGRADTQYF	TGCAGTGCTAGTGACAGGGGGCGGGCAGATACGCAGTATTTT
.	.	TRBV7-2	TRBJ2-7	CASSPTRVTYEQYF	TGTGCCAGCAGCCCGACCCGGGTCACCTACGAGCAGTACTTC
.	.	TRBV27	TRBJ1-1	CASRVASGETEAFF	TGTGCCAGCCGCGTTGCGTCAGGGGAAACTGAAGCTTTCTTT
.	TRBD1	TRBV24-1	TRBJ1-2	CATSVPGQNYGYTF	TGTGCCACCAGTGTCCCGGGACAGAACTATGGCTACACCTTC
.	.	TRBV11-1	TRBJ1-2	CASSLTTATYGYTF	TGTGCCAGCAGCTTAACGACAGCAACCTATGGCTACACCTTC
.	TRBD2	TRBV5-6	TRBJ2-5	CASSLGRLARETQYF	TGTGCCAGCAGCCTTGGACGACTAGCGCGGGAGACCCAGTACTTC
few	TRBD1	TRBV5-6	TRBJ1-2	CASSGTGGNYGYTF	TGTGCCAGCAGCGGGACAGGGGGAAACTATGGCTACACCTTC
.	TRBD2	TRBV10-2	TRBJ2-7	CASSESGLAGVPGYEQYF	TGCGCCAGCAGTGAGTCCGGGCTAGCGGGGGTCCCGGGTTACGAGCAGTACTTC
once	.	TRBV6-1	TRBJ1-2	CASSERAIGGGPYGYTF	TGTGCCAGCAGTGAGAGAGCGATTGGGGGGGGGCCCTATGGCTACACCTTC
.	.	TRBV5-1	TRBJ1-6	CASSLNRNNSPLHF	TGCGCCAGCAGCTTGAACAGGAATAATTCACCCCTCCACTTT
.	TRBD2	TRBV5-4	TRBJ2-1	CASRPPSGAYNEQFF	TGTGCCAGCAGGCCCCCTAGCGGGGCTTACAATGAGCAGTTCTTC
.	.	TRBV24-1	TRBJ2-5	CANGPRVETQYF	TGTGCCAACGGGCCCAGGGTCGAGACCCAGTACTTC
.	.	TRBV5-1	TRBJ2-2	CASSLDAGLNTGELFF	TGCGCCAGCAGCTTGGATGCAGGGCTTAACACCGGGGAGCTGTTTTTT
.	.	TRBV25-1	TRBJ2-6	CASSESRSSGANVLTF	TGTGCCAGCAGTGAATCGAGGTCCTCTGGGGCCAACGTCCTGACTTTC
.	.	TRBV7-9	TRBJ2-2	CASSLDSPNTGELFF	TGTGCCAGCAGCTTAGACAGCCCTAACACCGGGGAGCTGTTTTTT
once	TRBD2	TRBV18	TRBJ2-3	CASSELAGALTDTQYF	TGTGCCAGCTCAGAGCTAGCGGGGGCGCTCACAGATACGCAGTATTTT
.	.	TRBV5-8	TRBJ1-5	CASSAGLYSNQPQHF	TGTGCCAGCAGCGCGGGACTGTATAGCAATCAGCCCCAGCATTTT
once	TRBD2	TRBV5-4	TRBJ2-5	CASSPQRGQETQYF	TGTGCCAGCAGCCCTCAGCGGGGCCAAGAGACCCAGTACTTC
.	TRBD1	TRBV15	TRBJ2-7	CATSYLPGQAAEQYF	TGTGCCACCAGTTACCTCCCGGGACAGGCGGCCGAGCAGTACTTC
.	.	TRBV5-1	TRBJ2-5	CASSLTGTVRETQYF	TGCGCCAGCAGCTTGACAGGGACGGTAAGGGAGACCCAGTACTTC
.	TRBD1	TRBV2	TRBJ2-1	CASSLMDRIYNEQFF	TGTGCCAGCAGCTTAATGGACAGGATATACAATGAGCAGTTCTTC